This T cell receptor beta chain is from a study of blood T cell repertoires in COVID-19 (dated by TCRdb to about 2020). A note on the overall study: Samples covering the acute and convalescent phases of COVID-19 were provided by collaborators in the United States, Italy and Spain. Where HLA class I and class II types were available, the types were taken from metadata supplied by the sample provider, not from assay-based typing. The dataset comprised deeply sampled blood TCRbeta repertoires from subjects exposed to, actively infected with, or recovered from COVID-19. Sample metadata almost always included a de-identified subject ID, COVID-19 status, age in years and sex. The repertoires were made available in a free public database intended to serve as a resource for research on the immune response to SARS-CoV-2. The samples were drawn from the first 160 participants of the ongoing ImmuneRACE study and from 1,254 subjects provided by 6 global collaborators. The material from the prospective study consisted of cDNA or gDNA derived from T cells, B-cell-depleted T cells, or PBMCs.

The collaborating institutions used their own protocols to collect whole blood in K2EDTA tubes. For TCRbeta analysis, collaborators shipped samples in one of three forms: frozen whole blood, isolated PBMCs, or DNA extracted from either of those sample types. Broad study findings and their caveats: Clinical and demographic metadata were provided uncurated, with the amount varying by source and participant.

TCRbeta CDR3 regions were amplified from genomic DNA by means of the immunoSEQ Assay, a bias-controlled multiplex PCR. The study's own analysis went as follows. The number of nucleated cells in each sample was estimated by amplification of reference gene primers within the assay. To quantify the absolute abundance of each unique TCRbeta CDR3 rearrangement, sequence reads were collapsed and filtered. For each sample, productive Simpson clonality was calculated as the square root of Simpson's diversity index over productive rearrangements. The clones in this table, taken by TCRdb from immuneACCESS, are in-frame only. Not every clone is retained; where verified, under half of the shortfall comes from an unresolved V gene, and the cause of the rest is unknown. V and J calls and clone size are given by that table; D and trimming were obtained from the DNA. This sample holds some 150,000 clones; roughly nine tenths were observed only once. The ten most abundant clones make up roughly 3% of the sample.

This clone showed up just a few times. Its antigen specificity is not known. No much larger clone is present one base from it, and per-base qualities are unavailable. Clipping removes 3 bases from V and 7 bases from J, with 5 as the unmatched junction base count. The CDR3 has 13 amino acids, counting the end cysteine and phenylalanine. Of all the DNA, just the CDR3 is kept, 39 bases in frame from base 1. From the germline V gene, CDR1 is SQVTM and CDR2 is ANQGSEA. This clonotype was sampled from a man between 70 and 80 years old with acute or convalescent COVID-19. This chain is built from TRBV29-1 and TRBJ1-4; TRBD1 matches 7 bases in the middle. Sequencing was done on a sample of peripheral blood. The nucleotide sequence is given as TGCAGCGTTGAGGCAGGGGGTACTGAAAAACTGTTTTTT. It codes for CSVEAGGTEKLFF.